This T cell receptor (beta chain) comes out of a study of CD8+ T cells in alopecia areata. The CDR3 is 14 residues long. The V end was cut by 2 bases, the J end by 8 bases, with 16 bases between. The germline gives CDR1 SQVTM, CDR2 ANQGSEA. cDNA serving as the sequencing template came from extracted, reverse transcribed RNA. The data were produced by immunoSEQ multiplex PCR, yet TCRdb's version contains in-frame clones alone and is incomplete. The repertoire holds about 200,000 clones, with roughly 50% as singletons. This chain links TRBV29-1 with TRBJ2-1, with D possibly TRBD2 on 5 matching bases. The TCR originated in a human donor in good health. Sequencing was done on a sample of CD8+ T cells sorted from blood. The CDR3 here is CSVELGLSGDEQFF. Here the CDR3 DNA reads TGCAGCGTTGAACTAGGACTCTCCGGCGATGAGCAGTTCTTC.